A selection of T cell receptor beta chains follows, all from one sample in a study of blood T cells in healthy people across ages. TCRdb re-analysed the 5' RACE reads in MiXCR, keeping a single row per CDR3 protein. The sample lists over 750,000 distinct CDR3 sequences; about 25% were seen once. This same sample was also part of a study on T cells of mothers and their children.

Source material: blood. The receptor set was obtained from a boy aged 5-17 years in good health. Both conserved end residues are part of each CDR3. Each record gives: V gene, D gene, J gene, clone size, CDR3 protein, CDR3 DNA. A D gene is named only where the DNA matches it firmly. Clone sizes are given selectively: once, few, many, or a class where the clone is expanded.

v_gene: TRBV7-9
d_gene: TRBD2
j_gene: TRBJ2-1
abundance: .
CDR3aa: CASRLSGLALLDEQFF
CDR3nt: TGTGCCAGCAGGCTATCGGGACTAGCCCTCCTCGATGAGCAGTTCTTC

v_gene: TRBV20-1
d_gene: TRBD2
j_gene: TRBJ2-1
abundance: .
CDR3aa: CSAIGLERIDEQFF
CDR3nt: TGCAGTGCCATTGGACTAGAACGCATCGATGAGCAGTTCTTC

v_gene: TRBV5-1
d_gene: .
j_gene: TRBJ2-1
abundance: few
CDR3aa: CASSLVWRPTSYNEQFF
CDR3nt: TGCGCCAGCAGCTTGGTTTGGCGGCCGACCTCCTACAATGAGCAGTTCTTC

v_gene: TRBV24-1
d_gene: TRBD2
j_gene: TRBJ2-1
abundance: .
CDR3aa: CATSDTGLAGGPHNEQFF
CDR3nt: TGTGCCACCAGTGATACGGGACTAGCGGGAGGGCCTCACAATGAGCAGTTCTTC

v_gene: TRBV7-2
d_gene: .
j_gene: TRBJ2-7
abundance: .
CDR3aa: CASSYPGHSYEQYF
CDR3nt: TGTGCCAGCAGCTACCCGGGACACTCCTACGAGCAGTACTTC

v_gene: TRBV3-1
d_gene: TRBD1
j_gene: TRBJ2-7
abundance: .
CDR3aa: CASLGQGAYEQYF
CDR3nt: TGTGCCAGCCTCGGACAGGGGGCCTACGAGCAGTACTTC

v_gene: TRBV5-1
d_gene: .
j_gene: TRBJ1-2
abundance: .
CDR3aa: CASSQRQDGYGYTF
CDR3nt: TGCGCCAGCTCGCAACGACAGGACGGTTATGGCTACACCTTC

v_gene: TRBV15
d_gene: .
j_gene: TRBJ2-1
abundance: few
CDR3aa: CATSTGDNEQFF
CDR3nt: TGTGCCACCAGCACGGGGGACAATGAGCAGTTCTTC

v_gene: TRBV10-3
d_gene: TRBD1
j_gene: TRBJ2-7
abundance: .
CDR3aa: CATQGSSYEQYF
CDR3nt: TGTGCCACACAGGGGAGCTCCTACGAGCAGTACTTC

v_gene: TRBV5-1
d_gene: TRBD1
j_gene: TRBJ2-5
abundance: few
CDR3aa: CASSLVIAGGSETQYF
CDR3nt: TGCGCCAGCAGCTTGGTAATCGCAGGGGGTAGTGAGACCCAGTACTTC

v_gene: TRBV5-1
d_gene: TRBD2
j_gene: TRBJ2-1
abundance: .
CDR3aa: CASGDSKRGATYNEQFF
CDR3nt: TGCGCCAGCGGCGATTCAAAGCGGGGGGCAACCTACAATGAGCAGTTCTTC

v_gene: TRBV24-1
d_gene: .
j_gene: TRBJ2-2
abundance: .
CDR3aa: CATSDFSGVTGELFF
CDR3nt: TGTGCCACCAGTGATTTCTCCGGGGTCACCGGGGAGCTGTTTTTT

v_gene: TRBV29-1
d_gene: .
j_gene: TRBJ1-1
abundance: few
CDR3aa: CSSQEGDTEAFF
CDR3nt: TGCAGCTCCCAAGAGGGTGACACTGAAGCTTTCTTT

v_gene: TRBV7-2
d_gene: .
j_gene: TRBJ2-7
abundance: few
CDR3aa: CASSLNPGPYEQYF
CDR3nt: TGTGCCAGCAGCTTAAACCCGGGACCCTACGAGCAGTACTTC

v_gene: TRBV7-7
d_gene: .
j_gene: TRBJ2-1
abundance: .
CDR3aa: CASSLVKGNEQFF
CDR3nt: TGTGCTAGCAGCTTAGTGAAAGGCAATGAGCAGTTCTTC

v_gene: TRBV29-1
d_gene: .
j_gene: TRBJ2-1
abundance: few
CDR3aa: CSVHTTPGNEQFF
CDR3nt: TGCAGCGTCCACACGACTCCTGGGAATGAGCAGTTCTTC

v_gene: TRBV29-1
d_gene: .
j_gene: TRBJ1-2
abundance: few
CDR3aa: CSFDSNYGYTF
CDR3nt: TGCAGCTTCGACAGCAACTATGGCTACACCTTC

v_gene: TRBV18
d_gene: .
j_gene: TRBJ2-7
abundance: few
CDR3aa: CASSPEYALHRPNEQYF
CDR3nt: TGTGCCAGCTCACCAGAATACGCCCTTCACAGGCCTAACGAGCAGTACTTC

v_gene: TRBV28
d_gene: .
j_gene: TRBJ2-1
abundance: .
CDR3aa: CASPSTLGGDSYNEQFF
CDR3nt: TGTGCCAGCCCCTCCACCTTGGGGGGTGACTCCTACAATGAGCAGTTCTTC

v_gene: TRBV10-3
d_gene: .
j_gene: TRBJ2-3
abundance: few
CDR3aa: CAIREGDTQYF
CDR3nt: TGTGCCATCAGAGAGGGAGATACGCAGTATTTT

v_gene: TRBV7-9
d_gene: .
j_gene: TRBJ1-2
abundance: few
CDR3aa: CASSLITTASNYGYTF
CDR3nt: TGTGCCAGCAGCTTAATTACGACGGCCTCTAACTATGGCTACACCTTC

v_gene: TRBV29-1
d_gene: .
j_gene: TRBJ2-7
abundance: .
CDR3aa: CSVGSSTYEQYF
CDR3nt: TGCAGCGTTGGATCAAGCACCTACGAGCAGTACTTC

v_gene: TRBV5-6
d_gene: TRBD1
j_gene: TRBJ1-6
abundance: few
CDR3aa: CASRGQGLNSPLHF
CDR3nt: TGTGCCAGCAGGGGACAGGGTCTTAATTCACCCCTCCACTTT

v_gene: TRBV9
d_gene: .
j_gene: TRBJ1-2
abundance: once
CDR3aa: CASSDNRAFFYGYTF
CDR3nt: TGTGCCAGCAGCGATAACAGGGCTTTTTTTTATGGCTACACCTTC

v_gene: TRBV2
d_gene: TRBD1
j_gene: TRBJ2-3
abundance: .
CDR3aa: CASRSQGARTDTQYF
CDR3nt: TGTGCCAGCAGGTCACAGGGGGCTCGCACAGATACGCAGTATTTT

v_gene: TRBV24-1
d_gene: TRBD2
j_gene: TRBJ2-1
abundance: .
CDR3aa: CATSDLQRGGEQFF
CDR3nt: TGTGCCACCAGTGATTTGCAGCGGGGAGGGGAGCAGTTCTTC

v_gene: TRBV29-1
d_gene: .
j_gene: TRBJ2-2
abundance: .
CDR3aa: CSGIERNTGELFF
CDR3nt: TGCAGCGGTATCGAGAGAAACACCGGGGAGCTGTTTTTT

v_gene: TRBV6-1
d_gene: TRBD2
j_gene: TRBJ2-3
abundance: few
CDR3aa: CASSELTGGAVADTQYF
CDR3nt: TGTGCCAGCAGTGAATTGACGGGGGGGGCGGTAGCAGATACGCAGTATTTT

v_gene: TRBV7-8
d_gene: .
j_gene: TRBJ2-1
abundance: many
CDR3aa: CASSRTGEAYNEQFF
CDR3nt: TGTGCCAGCTCCCGAACCGGCGAGGCCTACAATGAGCAGTTCTTC

v_gene: TRBV11-2
d_gene: .
j_gene: TRBJ2-3
abundance: few
CDR3aa: CASSLRGFGVRDADTQYF
CDR3nt: TGTGCCAGCAGCTTACGGGGTTTTGGGGTCCGGGACGCGGATACGCAGTATTTT

v_gene: TRBV5-6
d_gene: TRBD1
j_gene: TRBJ2-1
abundance: once
CDR3aa: CASSLAKGQESNEQFF
CDR3nt: TGTGCCAGCAGCTTGGCCAAGGGACAGGAGTCGAATGAGCAGTTCTTC

v_gene: TRBV20-1
d_gene: .
j_gene: TRBJ2-2
abundance: few
CDR3aa: CSASRSTGELFF
CDR3nt: TGCAGTGCGTCTCGGAGCACCGGGGAGCTGTTTTTT

v_gene: TRBV11-2
d_gene: TRBD1
j_gene: TRBJ2-3
abundance: few
CDR3aa: CASSTGTALLYF
CDR3nt: TGTGCCAGCAGCACCGGGACAGCCCTTCTGTATTTT

v_gene: TRBV3-1
d_gene: .
j_gene: TRBJ2-3
abundance: .
CDR3aa: CASSQVNPSTDTQYF
CDR3nt: TGTGCCAGCAGCCAAGTGAATCCTAGCACAGATACGCAGTATTTT

v_gene: TRBV10-3
d_gene: .
j_gene: TRBJ2-3
abundance: .
CDR3aa: CAISEGHNTQYF
CDR3nt: TGTGCCATCAGTGAGGGACACAATACGCAGTATTTT

v_gene: TRBV6-5
d_gene: .
j_gene: TRBJ2-7
abundance: .
CDR3aa: CASSYSTESSYEQYF
CDR3nt: TGTGCCAGCAGTTACTCAACTGAAAGCTCCTACGAGCAGTACTTC

v_gene: TRBV2
d_gene: TRBD2
j_gene: TRBJ2-3
abundance: .
CDR3aa: CASSGGEPGSSSGDTQYF
CDR3nt: TGTGCCAGCAGCGGGGGGGAGCCAGGGTCCTCTTCGGGTGATACGCAGTATTTT

v_gene: TRBV5-8
d_gene: .
j_gene: TRBJ1-4
abundance: few
CDR3aa: CASSTYTSTNEKLFF
CDR3nt: TGTGCCAGCAGCACCTACACTTCAACTAATGAAAAACTGTTTTTT

v_gene: TRBV13
d_gene: TRBD1
j_gene: TRBJ1-2
abundance: once
CDR3aa: CASSQGASNYGYTF
CDR3nt: TGTGCCAGCAGCCAGGGGGCATCTAACTATGGCTACACCTTC

v_gene: TRBV6-6
d_gene: TRBD2
j_gene: TRBJ2-1
abundance: few
CDR3aa: CAGAGGRGYNEQFF
CDR3nt: TGTGCCGGCGCTGGCGGGAGGGGGTACAATGAGCAGTTCTTC

v_gene: TRBV12-3/TRBV12-4
d_gene: .
j_gene: TRBJ2-3
abundance: few
CDR3aa: CASRTLPGRVDTQYF
CDR3nt: TGTGCCAGCAGGACCTTACCGGGCAGGGTAGATACGCAGTATTTT

v_gene: TRBV9
d_gene: .
j_gene: TRBJ2-1
abundance: .
CDR3aa: CASSVDPQGREQFF
CDR3nt: TGTGCCAGCAGCGTAGACCCCCAAGGGAGGGAGCAGTTCTTC

v_gene: TRBV29-1
d_gene: .
j_gene: TRBJ1-1
abundance: few
CDR3aa: CSGQGGSTEAFF
CDR3nt: TGCAGCGGCCAGGGCGGTAGCACTGAAGCTTTCTTT

v_gene: TRBV3-1
d_gene: TRBD2
j_gene: TRBJ2-3
abundance: .
CDR3aa: CASSQGGSGSRTDTQYF
CDR3nt: TGTGCCAGCAGCCAAGGCGGTAGCGGGAGTAGAACAGATACGCAGTATTTT

v_gene: TRBV20-1
d_gene: TRBD2
j_gene: TRBJ2-1
abundance: .
CDR3aa: CSAPLSWVAGAPTTYNEQFF
CDR3nt: TGCAGTGCCCCTCTAAGTTGGGTAGCGGGGGCCCCGACCACCTACAATGAGCAGTTCTTC

v_gene: TRBV4-1
d_gene: .
j_gene: TRBJ2-3
abundance: .
CDR3aa: CASSQDGASVSTDTQYF
CDR3nt: TGCGCCAGCAGCCAAGATGGGGCCTCCGTCAGCACAGATACGCAGTATTTT

v_gene: TRBV25-1
d_gene: .
j_gene: TRBJ1-1
abundance: .
CDR3aa: CASSAYGTKEAFF
CDR3nt: TGTGCCAGCAGTGCTTACGGGACAAAAGAAGCTTTCTTT

v_gene: TRBV7-2
d_gene: .
j_gene: TRBJ2-3
abundance: .
CDR3aa: CASSTSPRTNTDTQYF
CDR3nt: TGTGCCAGCAGCACCAGTCCCCGGACTAACACAGATACGCAGTATTTT

v_gene: TRBV3-1
d_gene: TRBD1
j_gene: TRBJ2-4
abundance: .
CDR3aa: CASSPRDRVWNIQYF
CDR3nt: TGTGCCAGCAGCCCCCGGGACAGGGTTTGGAACATTCAGTACTTC

v_gene: TRBV19
d_gene: .
j_gene: TRBJ1-5
abundance: few
CDR3aa: CASSQGGPQHF
CDR3nt: TGTGCCAGCAGCCAGGGAGGGCCCCAGCATTTT